A single sample gave rise to the 13 T cell receptor beta chains below, sequenced in a study of control samples from healthy donors and cancer patients. The protocol was immunoSEQ multiplex PCR, while the TCRdb copy is restricted to in-frame clones and leaves out a portion. Of approximately 80,000 clones listed, 91% are singletons. Sequenced input: blood. The receptors here all came from a young man in good health.

The chain is built from TRBV5-6 and TRBJ2-1; 13 bases align to TRBD2. CDR1 is SGHDT and CDR2 is YYEEEE in the germline V gene. J gave up 8 bases and V 5 bases, and 7 bases lay outside the gene matches. This CDR3 spans 15 amino acids. CDR3 DNA sequence: TGTGCCAGCAGTACTAGCGGGAGGGCCGTCCATGAGCAGTTCTTC. Its translation: CASSTSGRAVHEQFF.

The CDR3 loop is CALAGDEQYF. The CDR3 DNA sequence: TGTGCCCTGGCGGGTGACGAGCAGTACTTC. V usage is TRBV11-3 and J usage is TRBJ2-7, with D perhaps TRBD2 (5 bases). CDR3 size: 10 residues. Per the germline V gene, CDR1 is SGHNT and CDR2 is YENEEA. V shed 11 bases and J shed 5 bases, with 10 bases lying between them.

The J gene is TRBJ1-2, the V gene TRBV6-2 or TRBV6-3, with no clear D. Per germline, CDR1 MNHEY and CDR2 SVGEGT. The germline V and J ends were trimmed by 4 bases and 5 bases, with 14 bases remaining between them. This CDR3 spans 14 amino acids. The CDR3 DNA sequence: TGTGCCAGCAGTTCTTGGCCCCTGGAGTATGGCTACACCTTC. This encodes CASSSWPLEYGYTF.

This clone came up once. The rearrangement links TRBV9 to TRBJ1-1; 8 bases line up with TRBD1. The CDR3 is made up of 17 amino acids. Germline V gene lookup returns CDR1 SGDLS and CDR2 YYNGEE. Germline trimming cut 0 bases from V and 0 bases from J; bases unmatched to any gene: 7. The CDR3 region is CASSVGGQDLMNTEAFF. As DNA, the CDR3 is TGTGCCAGCAGCGTAGGGGGACAGGACCTCATGAACACTGAAGCTTTCTTT.

The chain employs TRBV14 and TRBJ1-1; possibly TRBD1 for D (5 bases). Germline V CDR1 and CDR2: SGHDN, FVKESK. V was shortened by 4 bases and J by 1 base, with 13 bases between the two germline ends. This CDR3 is 15 amino acids long. CDR3 bases: TGTGCCAGCAGCCGCATTATAGGACAGAACACTGAAGCTTTCTTT. Translating it yields CASSRIIGQNTEAFF.

This chain links TRBV28 with TRBJ1-2; D ambiguous. Germline V CDR1 and CDR2: MDHEN, SYDVKM. CDR3 size: 13 residues. The germline V and J ends were trimmed by 4 bases and 8 bases, with 14 bases remaining between them. This CDR3 is CASSSSAHGGYTF. The CDR3 region has the DNA TGTGCCAGCAGTTCCTCGGCCCATGGCGGCTACACCTTC.

The V and J genes are TRBV29-1 and TRBJ1-5; a possible D gene is TRBD1 (5 bases). The CDR3 loop spans 13 amino acids. Trimming removed 5 bases at V and 0 bases at J, with 8 bases between. CDR1 and CDR2 from the germline V gene are SQVTM and ANQGSEA. CDR3 in DNA: TGCAGCGTTCTTGACAGTAGCAATCAGCCCCAGCATTTT. Translation: CSVLDSSNQPQHF.

The CDR3 coding sequence is TGTGCCTGGAGCCCAGGGGCTGACTATGGCTACACCTTC. It is translated as CAWSPGADYGYTF. The V call is TRBV30, the J call TRBJ1-2, with D tentatively TRBD1 (6 bases). Trimming took 3 bases from V and 3 from J, leaving 11 bases between them. This CDR3 comprises 13 residues. Germline CDR1 and CDR2: GTSNPN and SVGIG (reference sequence). Together with reference TRBV30 and TRBJ1-2, the CDR3 gives the full variable domain: SQTIHQWPATLVQPVGSPLSLECTVEGTSNPNLYWYRQAAGRGLQLLFYSVGIGQISSEVPQNLSASRPQDRQFILSSKKLLLSDSGFYLCAWSPGADYGYTFGSGTRLTVV.

The V and J genes are TRBV11-2 and TRBJ1-1; weak D call: TRBD1 (6 bases). Trimming removed 5 bases at V and 9 bases at J, with 22 bases between. The CDR3 sequence is 15 residues long. Germline CDR1 reads SGHAT; CDR2 reads FQNNGV. CDR3 nucleotides: TGTGCCAGCAGCGCCGCCTTGGTGGGGGCTATTAAAGCTTTCTTT. This gives the protein CASSAALVGAIKAFF.

The gene calls are TRBV28 and TRBJ1-3; D is perhaps TRBD1 (5 bases). There are 14 residues in the CDR3. The V gene's germline CDR1 is MDHEN and CDR2 SYDVKM. Trimming removed 1 base at V and 8 bases at J, with 12 bases between. This CDR3 reads CASSLSSGWDTIYF. In nucleotides, the CDR3 is TGTGCCAGCAGTTTATCGTCAGGGTGGGACACCATATATTTT.

V and J are TRBV6-5 and TRBJ2-2; a weak D match, TRBD1 (5 bases). CDR1 and CDR2 from the germline V gene are MNHEY and SVGAGI. This CDR3 is built from 15 residues. V dropped 6 bases and J dropped 0 bases, with 11 bases sitting between them. The CDR3 loop is CASRTGTANTGELFF. The CDR3 DNA is TGTGCCAGCAGAACAGGTACAGCGAACACCGGGGAGCTGTTTTTT.

The chain combines TRBV10-1 with TRBJ2-3; D unclear. Germline CDR1 and CDR2: WNHNN and SYGVQD (reference sequence). V was shortened by 4 bases and J by 2 bases, with 10 bases between the two germline ends. CDR3 length: 14 residues. This CDR3 reads CASSAQATTDTQYF. The DNA for the CDR3 is TGCGCCAGCAGTGCTCAAGCTACCACAGATACGCAGTATTTT.

The rearrangement uses TRBV2 and TRBJ2-1; a weak D match, TRBD2 (5 bases). V was cut by 6 bases and J by 12 bases, with 12 bases left in between. Germline loops: CDR1 SNHLY, CDR2 FYNNEI. This CDR3 is built from 11 residues. The chain's CDR3 is CASSASIPQFF. The CDR3 bases are TGTGCCAGCAGCGCTAGCATCCCGCAGTTCTTC. The entire variable domain, with the rest obtained from reference TRBV2 and TRBJ2-1, is as follows: EPEVTQTPSHQVTQMGQEVILRCVPISNHLYFYWYRQILGQKVEFLVSFYNNEISEKSEIFDDQFSVERPDGSNFTLKIRSTKLEDSAMYFCASSASIPQFFGPGTRLTVL.